These 19 T cell receptor beta chains came from one sample sequenced in a study of OX40 agonist ivuxolimab in advanced cancers. Method: immunoSEQ multiplex PCR; TCRdb's copy keeps in-frame clones and lacks some. Among more than 75,000 clones listed, about 88% were seen once. Sequenced here: CD4+ or CD8+ T cells sorted from blood, sampled in a trial of the OX40 agonist ivuxolimab. These receptors all stem from an adult with an advanced solid tumor such as melanoma, head and neck, liver or kidney cancer.

The V call is TRBV19, the J call TRBJ2-3, with TRBD2 identical over 9 bases. The trim removed 3 bases at V and 2 bases at J, leaving 6 bases unmatched. Germline V gene lookup returns CDR1 LNHDA and CDR2 SQIVND (reference sequence). The CDR3 spans 16 residues. The DNA of the CDR3 is TGTGCCAGTAGTATTGACGGCGGGAGGGTCACAGATACGCAGTATTTT. It specifies CASSIDGGRVTDTQYF.

The V and J genes are TRBV27 and TRBJ2-1, with a tentative D call TRBD2 (6 bases). The V gene lost 6 bases and the J gene lost 9 bases, with 18 bases spanning the gap. The length of the CDR3 is 14 residues. CDR1 and CDR2 (germline): MNHEY, SMNVEV (reference sequence). Here the CDR3 reads CASRGTLPFGEQFF. The CDR3 bases are TGTGCCAGCAGGGGGACTCTCCCGTTCGGTGAGCAGTTCTTC.

The chain has TRBV7-2 and TRBJ2-1, with D possibly TRBD1 on 5 matching bases. This CDR3 region has 13 residues. Looked up from germline, CDR1 is SGHTA and CDR2 is FQGNSA. V was shortened by 4 bases and J by 12 bases, with 16 bases between the two germline ends. Written as DNA, the CDR3 is TGTGCCAGCAGCTCTGGGGCCTTTCCAGGGCAGTTCTTC. This encodes CASSSGAFPGQFF.

CDR3 bases: TGTGCCAGCAGCTTGTCAACTAGCGGGCGGAGCTCCTACAATGAGCAGTTCTTC. Its protein is CASSLSTSGRSSYNEQFF. The J gene is TRBJ2-1, the V gene TRBV5-4; TRBD2 matches at 9 bases. In germline, CDR1 is SGHNT, CDR2 YYREEE (reference sequence). The J segment lost 0 bases and the V segment lost 1 base, leaving 8 bases of the junction unmatched. The CDR3 is 18 residues long. Complete variable domain (other parts from reference TRBV5-4 and TRBJ2-1): ETGVTQSPTHLIKTRGQQVTLRCSSQSGHNTVSWYQQALGQGPQFIFQYYREEENGRGNFPPRFSGLQFPNYSSELNVNALELDDSALYLCASSLSTSGRSSYNEQFFGPGTRLTVL.

CDR3 coding DNA: TGTGCCAGCAGCTGGGCGGCGAACACCGGGGAGCTGTTTTTT. As protein: CASSWAANTGELFF. The chain carries TRBV13 and TRBJ2-2; D gene unclear. The CDR3 consists of 14 residues. Germline CDR1 PRHDT, CDR2 FYEKMQ (reference sequence). V gave up 4 bases and J gave up 0 bases, with 6 bases separating them. Supplemented by reference TRBV13 and TRBJ2-2, the full variable domain reads AAGVIQSPRHLIKEKRETATLKCYPIPRHDTVYWYQQGPGQDPQFLISFYEKMQSDKGSIPDRFSAQQFSDYHSELNMSSLELGDSALYFCASSWAANTGELFFGEGSRLTVL.

This clone was observed a single time. The rearrangement joins TRBV5-4 to TRBJ2-3, with 8 positions matching TRBD1. The junction had 2 bases not matched to a gene; V was cut back by 2 bases and J by 3 bases. Germline CDR1 reads SGHNT; CDR2 reads YYREEE (reference sequence). This CDR3 contains 14 residues. CDR3 DNA: TGTGCCAGCAGCTTACGACAGGGGACAGATACGCAGTATTTT. This codes for CASSLRQGTDTQYF.

V and J are TRBV28 and TRBJ2-4, with TRBD2 as a possible D gene (6 bases). The V gene lost 2 bases and the J gene lost 9 bases, with 11 bases spanning the gap. CDR3 length: 13 amino acids. From germline, CDR1 is MDHEN and CDR2 SYDVKM. The CDR3 spells CASSLGGKLIQYF. The CDR3 DNA reads as TGTGCCAGCAGTTTAGGAGGGAAGCTCATTCAGTACTTC.

CDR3 nucleotides: TGTGCCAGCAAACCTAGCGGCACCCAAGAGACCCAGTACTTC. This encodes CASKPSGTQETQYF. The rearrangement joins TRBV2 to TRBJ2-5; 7 positions match TRBD2. This CDR3 is built from 14 residues. V lost 7 bases and J lost 1; bases outside the gene matches: 6. The V gene's germline CDR1 is SNHLY and CDR2 FYNNEI.

The genes are TRBV5-1 and TRBJ2-7, with 9 bases that match TRBD1. Germline assignment: CDR1 SGHRS and CDR2 YFSETQ. V trimming: 4 bases; J trimming: 4 bases; junction bases outside the gene matches: 6. This CDR3 contains 14 residues. CDR3 sequence (DNA): TGCGCCAGCAGCAAAGGACAGGGGCTATACGAGCAGTACTTC. Amino acid sequence: CASSKGQGLYEQYF.

This chain links TRBV5-1 with TRBJ2-3; D unclear. From germline, CDR1 is SGHRS and CDR2 YFSETQ. Trimming left V 4 bases short and J 6 bases short, with 12 bases between. There are 13 residues in the CDR3. CDR3 in DNA: TGCGCCAGCAGCCACGAGGTGCCGGATACGCAGTATTTT. It yields the protein CASSHEVPDTQYF. The full variable domain, in which reference TRBV5-1 and TRBJ2-3 provide the parts outside the CDR3, is KAGVTQTPRYLIKTRGQQVTLSCSPISGHRSVSWYQQTPGQGLQFLFEYFSETQRNKGNFPGRFSGRQFSNSRSEMNVSTLELGDSALYLCASSHEVPDTQYFGPGTRLTVL.

The chain is built from TRBV5-4 and TRBJ1-1, with 9 bases identical to TRBD1. V gave up 2 bases and J gave up 5 bases; unmatched junction bases: 7. CDR1 is SGHNT, CDR2 YYREEE, per germline (reference sequence). The CDR3 totals 15 residues. For the CDR3, the DNA is TGTGCCAGCAGCTTATACGGGACAGGGCGTACTGAAGCTTTCTTT. It specifies CASSLYGTGRTEAFF.

This clone came up a few times. Other DNA sequences within the sample encode an identical CDR3. V is TRBV18 and J is TRBJ1-2; TRBD1 is a possible D gene (5 bases). The germline gives CDR1 KGHSH, CDR2 LQKENI. This CDR3 spans 14 amino acids. V was cut by 1 base and J by 6 bases, with 12 bases left in between. The CDR3 sequence: CASSPQGPRDGYTF. Written as DNA, the CDR3 is TGTGCCAGCTCACCACAGGGCCCCAGGGATGGCTACACCTTC.

The gene calls are TRBV6-5 and TRBJ2-5; D unclear. Germline-derived CDR1 and CDR2 are MNHEY and SVGAGI. Deletions cut 0 bases from V and 1 base from J, with 9 bases between. This CDR3 region has 15 residues. The CDR3 here is CASSYSFSPQETQYF. The CDR3 DNA reads TGTGCCAGCAGTTACTCGTTTAGCCCCCAAGAGACCCAGTACTTC.

This clone turned up a few times. V gene TRBV4-2 combines with J gene TRBJ1-2; unclear D gene. CDR1 and CDR2 from the germline V gene are LGHNA and YNFKEQ. V was trimmed by 0 bases and J by 7 bases, leaving 18 bases between them. The CDR3 has 16 residues. Here the CDR3 reads CASSQDQLIRLGGYTF. The CDR3 DNA follows: TGTGCCAGCAGCCAAGATCAGTTAATCCGGCTAGGTGGCTACACCTTC.

The chain combines TRBV10-3 with TRBJ1-1; D may be TRBD1 (5 bases). V dropped 3 bases and J dropped 3 bases, with 14 bases sitting between them. Germline CDR1 is ENHRY and CDR2 is SYGVKD. This CDR3 region has 15 residues. The CDR3 region is CAISDRGTRDTEAFF. CDR3 DNA sequence: TGTGCCATCAGTGATCGTGGGACGAGGGACACTGAAGCTTTCTTT.

This clone occurred once. The chain links TRBV29-1 to TRBJ1-5; 8 bases align to TRBD1. V trimming: 6 bases; J trimming: 6 bases; junction bases outside the gene matches: 7. Looked up from germline, CDR1 is SQVTM and CDR2 is ANQGSEA. The CDR3 extends over 13 amino acids. As DNA, the CDR3 is TGCAGCGTGGAAACAGGGGGTGGTCAGCCCCAGCATTTT. Residues: CSVETGGGQPQHF. Supplemented by reference TRBV29-1 and TRBJ1-5, the full variable domain reads SAVISQKPSRDICQRGTSLTIQCQVDSQVTMMFWYRQQPGQSLTLIATANQGSEATYESGFVIDKFPISRPNLTFSTLTVSNMSPEDSSIYLCSVETGGGQPQHFGDGTRLSIL.

This rearrangement joins TRBV7-8 to TRBJ2-5; D possibly uses TRBD1 or TRBD2 (5 bases each). Deletions cut 0 bases from V and 4 bases from J, with 9 bases between. Germline-derived CDR1 and CDR2 are SGHVS and FQNEAQ. The CDR3 runs 14 residues. CDR3 amino acids: CASSLASGRETQYF. The CDR3 DNA is TGTGCCAGCAGCTTAGCGTCGGGGCGAGAGACCCAGTACTTC.

The CDR3 spells CASGQGYGYTF. The CDR3 DNA is TGTGCCTCGGGACAGGGGTATGGCTACACCTTC. The chain is built from TRBV30 and TRBJ1-2, with 10 bases matching TRBD1. The CDR3 extends over 11 amino acids. Germline V lookup: CDR1 GTSNPN, CDR2 SVGIG (reference sequence). The V gene end was trimmed by 7 bases and the J gene end by 5 bases; junction bases not matched to a gene: 1. Complete variable domain (other parts from reference TRBV30 and TRBJ1-2): SQTIHQWPATLVQPVGSPLSLECTVEGTSNPNLYWYRQAAGRGLQLLFYSVGIGQISSEVPQNLSASRPQDRQFILSSKKLLLSDSGFYLCASGQGYGYTFGSGTRLTVV.

This chain uses TRBV6-5 with TRBJ2-2, with TRBD1 matching 9 bases. Germline assignment: CDR1 MNHEY and CDR2 SVGAGI. The CDR3 is 14 amino acids. V was pared by 6 bases and J by 7 bases, with 6 bases of the junction left unmatched. CDR3 protein: CASRQGQGNGELFF. Written as DNA, the CDR3 is TGTGCCAGCAGGCAGGGACAGGGTAACGGGGAGCTGTTTTTT.